The subject of this entry is one T cell receptor (beta chain). The antigen remains undetermined. The sample originates from a study of T cells expressing NK-cell markers. About the study: According to the study, TCR beta repertoires originated from sorted CD3+CD56+NKG2C+, CD3+CD56+NKG2C- and CD3+CD56-NKG2C+ T cells.

Germline CDR1 and CDR2: MNHEY and SVGEGT. CDR3 length: 16 amino acids. Findings and caveats of the study: Specificity for HCMV among expanded NKG2C+ T cell clones was not established. A handful of donors showed these clonotypes also leading the CD3+CD56-NKG2C+ fraction.

Reprocessing the 5' RACE reads, TCRdb reports a single entry for every CDR3 protein and omits DNA. The ten top clones account for 9.5% to 15%, within a sample of around 140,000 distinct CDR3 sequences. Input material: blood T cells: a sorted CD56 or NKG2C T cell subset, CD4+ or CD8+ T cells, or bulk PBMC T cells (not recorded which). The chain has TRBV6-2 or TRBV6-3 and TRBJ1-5; TCRdb's assignment of TRBD1 cannot be checked, as there is no DNA. The origin of this receptor is a man aged 18 to 29 in good health. CDR3: CASSSLSIDSNQPQHF.